Below are 6 T cell receptor beta chains sequenced from a single sample in a study of radiotherapy plus CTLA-4 blockade in lung cancer. The repertoire was sequenced with immunoSEQ multiplex PCR; TCRdb's copy has only in-frame clones and lacks some. The sample consists of under 50,000 clones, 75% to 85% of them appearing once. The material sequenced was peripheral blood, taken from a patient treated with radiotherapy plus ipilimumab. Receptors originate from a human donor with non-small cell lung cancer that progressed on radiotherapy plus ipilimumab.

J is TRBJ2-1 and V is TRBV7-2; tentative D call: TRBD2 (5 bases). The germline V and J ends were trimmed by 5 bases and 3 bases, with 17 bases remaining between them. Germline values: CDR1 SGHTA, CDR2 FQGNSA. The CDR3 extends over 16 amino acids. The DNA of the CDR3 is TGTGCCAGCAGCCCCGGTAGCGTCCCCTACTACAATGAGCAGTTCTTC. This translates into CASSPGSVPYYNEQFF.

This clone appeared once. The chain has TRBV4-1 and TRBJ2-7; TRBD1 might be the D (5 bases). The CDR3 runs 13 residues. The V end was cut by 2 bases, the J end by 4 bases, with 9 bases between. Germline V gives CDR1 MGHRA, CDR2 YSYEKL. This chain's CDR3 is CASSQTREYEQYF. CDR3 DNA sequence: TGCGCCAGCAGCCAAACCAGGGAATACGAGCAGTACTTC.

The rearrangement joins TRBV5-4 to TRBJ2-5; TRBD1 might be the D (5 bases). The CDR3 consists of 14 residues. The germline CDR1 and CDR2 sequences are SGHNT and YYREEE (reference sequence). The V gene lost 0 bases and the J gene lost 5 bases, with 11 bases spanning the gap. The CDR3 here is CASSLVGDVETQYF. CDR3 nucleotides: TGTGCCAGCAGCTTGGTAGGGGATGTTGAGACCCAGTACTTC.

V and J are TRBV19 and TRBJ1-1, with D possibly being TRBD1 (5 bases). V lost 0 bases and J 5 bases, leaving 19 bases between the germline ends. CDR1 is LNHDA and CDR2 is SQIVND in the germline V gene (reference sequence). CDR3 length: 17 residues. The CDR3 protein is CASSIDRRGIVETEAFF. The CDR3 DNA reads TGTGCCAGTAGTATAGATCGGAGGGGAATAGTGGAAACTGAAGCTTTCTTT. Full variable domain (missing parts from reference TRBV19 and TRBJ1-1): DGGITQSPKYLFRKEGQNVTLSCEQNLNHDAMYWYRQDPGQGLRLIYYSQIVNDFQKGDIAEGYSVSREKKESFPLTVTSAQKNPTAFYLCASSIDRRGIVETEAFFGQGTRLTVV.

This chain uses TRBV7-2 with TRBJ1-4; D might be TRBD1 (5 bases). The CDR3 totals 13 residues. Trimming took 3 bases from V and 7 from J, leaving 9 bases between them. Germline V lookup: CDR1 SGHTA, CDR2 FQGNSA. The CDR3 protein is CASSFGGGEKLFF. CDR3 coding DNA: TGTGCCAGCAGCTTCGGCGGGGGTGAAAAACTGTTTTTT.

This clone was seen a handful of times. The chain combines TRBV5-4 with TRBJ1-3, with D maybe TRBD1 (6 bases). V was pared by 2 bases and J by 7 bases, with 10 bases between. The CDR3 spans 13 residues. Germline V gene sequence: CDR1 SGHNT, CDR2 YYREEE (reference sequence). The CDR3 DNA reads as TGTGCCAGCAGCTTTAGAGGGGGTAACACCATATATTTT. It codes for CASSFRGGNTIYF.